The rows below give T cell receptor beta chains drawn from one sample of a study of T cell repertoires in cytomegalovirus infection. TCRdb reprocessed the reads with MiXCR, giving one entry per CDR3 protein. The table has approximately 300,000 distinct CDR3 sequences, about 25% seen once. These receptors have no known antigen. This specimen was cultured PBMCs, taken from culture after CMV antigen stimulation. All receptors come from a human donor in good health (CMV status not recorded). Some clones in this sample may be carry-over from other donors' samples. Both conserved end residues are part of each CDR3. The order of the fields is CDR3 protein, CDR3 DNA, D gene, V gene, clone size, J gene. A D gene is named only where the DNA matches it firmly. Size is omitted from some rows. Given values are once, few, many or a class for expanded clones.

CDR3 protein: CASSPAMRDLRRSDTQYF
CDR3 DNA: TGTGCCAGCAGTCCGGCGATGAGGGACCTTAGACGGTCTGATACGCAGTATTTT
D gene: -
V gene: TRBV6-2/TRBV6-3
clone size: many
J gene: TRBJ2-3

CDR3 protein: CASRLAGYYEQYF
CDR3 DNA: TGTGCCAGCCGGCTAGCGGGTTACTACGAGCAGTACTTC
D gene: TRBD2
V gene: TRBV7-2
clone size: many
J gene: TRBJ2-7

CDR3 protein: CASSQDHQGSGYTF
CDR3 DNA: TGTGCCAGCAGCCAAGATCACCAGGGTAGTGGCTACACCTTC
D gene: -
V gene: TRBV4-2
clone size: -
J gene: TRBJ1-2

CDR3 protein: CASSLQGQGRYEQYF
CDR3 DNA: TGTGCCAGCAGCTTACAGGGCCAGGGGAGGTACGAGCAGTACTTC
D gene: -
V gene: TRBV7-2
clone size: many
J gene: TRBJ2-7

CDR3 protein: CSVLKAGGTGLSEQYF
CDR3 DNA: TGCAGCGTCTTAAAGGCCGGCGGGACAGGGTTATCCGAGCAGTACTTC
D gene: TRBD1
V gene: TRBV29-1
clone size: -
J gene: TRBJ2-7

CDR3 protein: CASSPPQGNTIYF
CDR3 DNA: TGTGCCAGCAGCCCACCACAGGGAAACACCATATATTTT
D gene: -
V gene: TRBV9
clone size: -
J gene: TRBJ1-3

CDR3 protein: CASSHRLAYLENQETQYF
CDR3 DNA: TGTGCCAGCAGTCACCGTCTAGCGTACCTTGAGAACCAAGAGACCCAGTACTTC
D gene: -
V gene: TRBV12-3/TRBV12-4
clone size: many
J gene: TRBJ2-5

CDR3 protein: CASSDTGVVGELFF
CDR3 DNA: TGTGCCAGCAGCGACACAGGGGTGGTCGGGGAGCTGTTTTTT
D gene: TRBD1
V gene: TRBV6-2/TRBV6-3
clone size: -
J gene: TRBJ2-2

CDR3 protein: CASSYPPGAGRVNEQYF
CDR3 DNA: TGTGCCAGCAGTTACCCGCCCGGGGCAGGTCGGGTGAACGAGCAGTACTTC
D gene: -
V gene: TRBV6-6
clone size: few
J gene: TRBJ2-7

CDR3 protein: CASSLASGRATTDTQYF
CDR3 DNA: TGTGCCAGCAGCTTAGCTAGCGGGAGGGCCACGACAGATACGCAGTATTTT
D gene: TRBD2
V gene: TRBV7-9
clone size: -
J gene: TRBJ2-3

CDR3 protein: CSARDPGQTISTNEKLFF
CDR3 DNA: TGCAGTGCTAGAGATCCGGGACAGACGATATCAACTAATGAAAAACTGTTTTTT
D gene: TRBD1
V gene: TRBV20-1
clone size: -
J gene: TRBJ1-4

CDR3 protein: CASSQDLPLAPYNEQFF
CDR3 DNA: TGCGCCAGCAGCCAAGATCTTCCCCTAGCACCCTACAATGAGCAGTTCTTC
D gene: -
V gene: TRBV4-1
clone size: -
J gene: TRBJ2-1

CDR3 protein: CASSPAGTLLRWETQYF
CDR3 DNA: TGTGCCAGCAGCCCAGCCGGGACCCTCCTTCGGTGGGAGACCCAGTACTTC
D gene: -
V gene: TRBV9
clone size: once
J gene: TRBJ2-5